The 3 T cell receptor beta chains in this list originate from one sample, sequenced in a study of blood T cells in healthy people across ages. Combining a sample-barcoded 5' primer with a J-beta primer mix, a second PCR ran for roughly 6 to 12 cycles. TCRdb processed the 5' RACE reads anew with MiXCR; each CDR3 protein has one entry. This sample yields about 1,600,000 distinct CDR3 sequences, of which around two fifths are seen a single time; less than 8% belongs to the top ten. The sequenced material came from blood. The receptors were gathered from a woman between 18 and 29 years old in good health.

V is TRBV2 and J is TRBJ2-4; the D gene is possibly TRBD1 (5 bases). The J call may not be correct, given that the DNA end is closer to TRBJ2-7. Germline values: CDR1 SNHLY, CDR2 FYNNEI. This CDR3 comprises 14 residues. CDR3 nucleotide sequence: TGTGCCAGCAGGTCCCAGGGCACGAATGACGAGCAGTACTTC. Encoded protein: CASRSQGTNDEQYF.

V usage is TRBV10-2 and J usage is TRBJ2-3; 8 nucleotides match TRBD2. Germline CDR1 is WSHSY and CDR2 is SAAADI. V was pared by 10 bases and J by 0 bases, with 9 bases of the junction left unmatched. The CDR3 runs 15 residues. The CDR3 spells CATGGSGSSTDTQYF. The CDR3 bases are TGCGCCACGGGGGGAAGCGGGAGTAGCACAGATACGCAGTATTTT.

As regards this clonotype: The final CDR3 position lacks the conserved phenylalanine or tryptophan, pointing to a likely read error. The V gene is TRBV6-5, the J gene TRBJ2-7; TRBD2 might be the D (6 bases). From germline, CDR1 is MNHEY and CDR2 SVGAGI. V shed 0 bases and J shed 0 bases, with 9 bases lying between them. This CDR3 has 15 residues. The CDR3 is CASSYSTGSSYEQYL. The CDR3 DNA sequence: TGTGCCAGCAGTTACTCCACCGGGAGCTCCTACGAGCAGTACTTA.